This passage covers 5 T cell receptor beta chains from one sample sequenced in a study of shared clonotypes between healthy human individuals. Clones were sequenced by immunoSEQ multiplex PCR, and TCRdb holds only the in-frame ones, with some missing. The sample yields about 450,000 clones, about 85% seen once. What was sequenced was PBMCs. Source of these receptors: a woman between 40 and 50 years old in good health. Some clones in this sample may be carry-over from other donors' samples.

The rearrangement joins TRBV28 to TRBJ1-3; D might be TRBD1 (5 bases). Germline-derived CDR1 and CDR2 are MDHEN and SYDVKM. Trimming cost V 6 bases and J 0 bases, with 12 bases left between them. The CDR3 totals 15 residues. The CDR3 DNA follows: TGTGCCAGCAGGGGGGGACCAAGCTCTGGAAACACCATATATTTT. This sequence encodes CASRGGPSSGNTIYF.

This clone was counted a few times. The chain uses TRBV18 and TRBJ2-7; TRBD2 aligns across 10 bases. V was clipped by 3 bases and J by 5 bases; unmatched bases: 1. Germline lookup yields CDR1 KGHSH and CDR2 LQKENI. The CDR3 covers 13 residues. The CDR3 DNA reads TGTGCCAGCTCACCCGGACTAGCGGACGAGCAGTACTTC. Its protein is CASSPGLADEQYF. Based on the CDR3 plus reference TRBV18 and TRBJ2-7, the full variable domain is NAGVMQNPRHLVRRRGQEARLRCSPMKGHSHVYWYRQLPEEGLKFMVYLQKENIIDESGMPKERFSAEFPKEGPSILRIQQVVRGDSAAYFCASSPGLADEQYFGPGTRLTVT.

In its sample, this clone was seen once. The V and J genes are TRBV28 and TRBJ2-1; TRBD2 matches at 13 bases. CDR1 is MDHEN, CDR2 SYDVKM, per germline. The V and J ends lost 7 bases and 9 bases, in that order; junction bases with no gene match: 9. The CDR3 sequence is 15 residues long. The CDR3 DNA is TGTGCCAGCACCCAACTAGCGGGAGGGCCGGGTGAGCAGTTCTTC. This translates into CASTQLAGGPGEQFF.

This chain connects TRBV10-3 to TRBJ2-3; TRBD1 aligns across 8 bases. The J segment lost 0 bases and the V segment lost 6 bases, leaving 8 bases of the junction unmatched. Germline CDR1 is ENHRY and CDR2 is SYGVKD. This CDR3 has 16 amino acids. DNA for the CDR3: TGTGCCATCAGAAACATGGACAGGGAGAGCACAGATACGCAGTATTTT. It specifies CAIRNMDRESTDTQYF.

V and J are TRBV15 and TRBJ2-2; 9 positions agree with TRBD1. Germline CDR1 reads LNHNV; CDR2 reads YYDKDF (reference sequence). The V segment lost 0 bases and the J segment 6 bases; nucleotides outside the gene matches: 8. CDR3 size: 17 residues. CDR3 protein: CATSRDPQGAVAGELFF. The CDR3 DNA reads TGTGCCACCAGCAGAGATCCACAGGGGGCGGTTGCCGGGGAGCTGTTTTTT.